This entry concerns a single T cell receptor beta chain. Clones were read by immunoSEQ multiplex PCR, and TCRdb kept only the in-frame ones, dropping some. The sample comprises over 100,000 clones, approximately 90% of which are singletons, and roughly 8.9% rests with the top ten. These data originate in a study of T cell responses to AZD1222 COVID-19 vaccine. Germline CDR1 and CDR2: MDHEN and SYDVKM. The CDR3 has 13 amino acids. Trimming stripped 4 bases from V and 4 bases from J, with 10 bases between. This chain connects TRBV28 to TRBJ1-1, with a tentative D call TRBD1 (5 bases). This specimen was peripheral blood, taken on day 0 of AZD1222 vaccination. The sequence derives from an adult in good health. CDR3 sequence (DNA): TGTGCCAGCAGTTCCCCGGGGGGCACTGAAGCTTTCTTT. Translation: CASSSPGGTEAFF. Using reference TRBV28 and TRBJ1-1 for the parts outside the CDR3, the full variable domain is DVKVTQSSRYLVKRTGEKVFLECVQDMDHENMFWYRQDPGLGLRLIYFSYDVKMKEKGDIPEGYSVSREKKERFSLILESASTNQTSMYLCASSSPGGTEAFFGQGTRLTVV.